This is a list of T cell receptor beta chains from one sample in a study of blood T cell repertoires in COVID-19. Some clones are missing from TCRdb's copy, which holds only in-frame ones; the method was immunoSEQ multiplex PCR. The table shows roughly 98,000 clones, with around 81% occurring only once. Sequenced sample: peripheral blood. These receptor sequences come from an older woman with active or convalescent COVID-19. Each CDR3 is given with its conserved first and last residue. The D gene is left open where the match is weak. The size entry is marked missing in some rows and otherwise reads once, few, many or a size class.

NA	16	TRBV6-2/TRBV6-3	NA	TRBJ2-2	CASTPVVAANTGELFF	TGTGCCAGCACCCCGGTTGTGGCGGCCAACACCGGGGAGCTGTTTTTT
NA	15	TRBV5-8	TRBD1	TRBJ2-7	CASRSAGTGSYEQYF	TGTGCCAGCAGATCAGCCGGGACAGGGTCCTACGAGCAGTACTTC
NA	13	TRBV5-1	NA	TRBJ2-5	CASSYTAVQTQYF	TGCGCCAGCAGCTACACAGCGGTCCAGACCCAGTACTTC
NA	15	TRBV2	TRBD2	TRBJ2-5	CASSSGTSGSGTQYF	TGTGCCAGCAGTTCCGGGACTAGCGGTTCCGGGACCCAGTACTTC
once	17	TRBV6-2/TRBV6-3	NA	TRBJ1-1	CASSFVDSYPVNTEAFF	TGTGCCAGCAGTTTTGTGGACAGTTATCCCGTGAACACTGAAGCTTTCTTT
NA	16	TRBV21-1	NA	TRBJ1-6	CASSKAVQGSNSPLHF	TGTGCCAGCAGCAAAGCGGTACAGGGCAGTAATTCACCCCTCCACTTT
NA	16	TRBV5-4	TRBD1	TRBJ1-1	CASSLDFRGQKAEAFF	TGTGCCAGCAGCTTGGATTTCAGGGGGCAGAAGGCTGAAGCTTTCTTT
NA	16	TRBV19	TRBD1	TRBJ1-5	CASRDLMTGSYQPQHF	TGTGCCAGTAGAGACCTTATGACAGGGTCTTATCAGCCCCAGCATTTT
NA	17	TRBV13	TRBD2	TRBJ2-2	CASSLPGLAGGTGELFF	TGTGCCAGCAGCCTTCCGGGACTAGCGGGGGGGACCGGGGAGCTGTTTTTT
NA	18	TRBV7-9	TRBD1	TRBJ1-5	CASSLGTGGSFGNQPQHF	TGTGCCAGCAGCTTGGGGACAGGGGGTAGTTTCGGCAATCAGCCCCAGCATTTT
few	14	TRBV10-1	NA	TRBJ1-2	CASSDGGLNYGYTF	TGCGCCAGCAGTGATGGTGGGCTCAACTATGGCTACACCTTC
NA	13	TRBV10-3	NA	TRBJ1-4	CARKRSTNEKLFF	TGTGCCAGGAAGCGTTCAACTAATGAAAAACTGTTTTTT
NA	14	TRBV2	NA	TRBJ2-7	CASSVNRGGNEQYF	TGTGCCAGCAGTGTGAATAGGGGGGGAAACGAGCAGTACTTC
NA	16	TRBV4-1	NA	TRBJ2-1	CASSQDLGRSWDEQFF	TGCGCCAGCAGCCAAGATCTAGGCCGTTCATGGGATGAGCAGTTCTTC
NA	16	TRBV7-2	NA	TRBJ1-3	CASSLVRPGSGNTIYF	TGTGCCAGCAGCTTAGTGCGCCCAGGCTCTGGAAACACCATATATTTT
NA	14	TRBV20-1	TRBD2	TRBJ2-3	CSASGAGGLDTQYF	TGCAGTGCTAGTGGAGCGGGGGGGCTAGATACGCAGTATTTT
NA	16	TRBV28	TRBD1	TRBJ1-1	CASSIKTGGAYTEAFF	TGTGCCAGCAGTATTAAAACAGGGGGCGCGTACACTGAAGCTTTCTTT
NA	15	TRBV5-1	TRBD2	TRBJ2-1	CASSFGTSAYNEQFF	TGCGCCAGCAGCTTTGGGACTAGCGCCTACAATGAGCAGTTCTTC
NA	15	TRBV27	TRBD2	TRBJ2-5	CASADTPTSEETQYF	TGTGCCAGTGCCGATACCCCGACTAGCGAGGAGACCCAGTACTTC
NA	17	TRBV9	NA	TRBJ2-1	CASSSSKAKGVYNEQFF	TGTGCCAGCAGCTCATCTAAGGCGAAAGGGGTTTACAATGAGCAGTTCTTC
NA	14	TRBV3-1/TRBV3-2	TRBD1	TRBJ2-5	CASSHRGSGETQYF	TGTGCCAGCAGCCACAGGGGGAGTGGTGAGACCCAGTACTTC
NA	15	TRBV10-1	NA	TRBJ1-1	CASSDPGQRTSEAFF	TGCGCCAGCAGTGACCCCGGACAGCGAACGTCTGAAGCTTTCTTT
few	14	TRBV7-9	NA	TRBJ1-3	CASSFSGGGNTIYF	TGTGCCAGCAGCTTTTCTGGCGGTGGAAACACCATATATTTT
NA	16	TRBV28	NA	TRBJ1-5	CASRSGRATAGQPQHF	TGTGCCAGCAGGTCCGGCAGAGCTACAGCAGGCCAGCCCCAGCATTTT
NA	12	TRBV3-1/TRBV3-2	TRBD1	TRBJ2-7	CASSRQGYEQYF	TGTGCCAGCAGCCGACAGGGTTACGAGCAGTACTTC
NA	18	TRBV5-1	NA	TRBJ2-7	CASSLGPGLGSRTNEQYF	TGCGCCAGCAGCTTGGGGCCTGGTCTCGGGAGTCGCACGAACGAGCAGTACTTC
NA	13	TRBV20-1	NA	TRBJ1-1	CSASRTGKTEAFF	TGCAGTGCTAGTCGAACAGGGAAGACTGAAGCTTTCTTT